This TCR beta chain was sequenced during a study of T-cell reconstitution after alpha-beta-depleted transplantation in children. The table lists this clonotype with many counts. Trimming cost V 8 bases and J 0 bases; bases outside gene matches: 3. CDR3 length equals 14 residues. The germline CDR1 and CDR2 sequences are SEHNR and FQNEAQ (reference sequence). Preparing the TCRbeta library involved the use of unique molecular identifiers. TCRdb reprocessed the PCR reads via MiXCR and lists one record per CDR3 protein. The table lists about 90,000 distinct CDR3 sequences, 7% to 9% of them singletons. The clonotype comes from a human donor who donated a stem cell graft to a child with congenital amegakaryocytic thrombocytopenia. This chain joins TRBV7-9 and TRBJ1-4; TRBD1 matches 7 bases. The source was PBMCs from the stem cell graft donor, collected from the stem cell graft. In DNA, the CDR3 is TGTGCCAGCGGACAGGAAGCAACTAATGAAAAACTGTTTTTT. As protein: CASGQEATNEKLFF.